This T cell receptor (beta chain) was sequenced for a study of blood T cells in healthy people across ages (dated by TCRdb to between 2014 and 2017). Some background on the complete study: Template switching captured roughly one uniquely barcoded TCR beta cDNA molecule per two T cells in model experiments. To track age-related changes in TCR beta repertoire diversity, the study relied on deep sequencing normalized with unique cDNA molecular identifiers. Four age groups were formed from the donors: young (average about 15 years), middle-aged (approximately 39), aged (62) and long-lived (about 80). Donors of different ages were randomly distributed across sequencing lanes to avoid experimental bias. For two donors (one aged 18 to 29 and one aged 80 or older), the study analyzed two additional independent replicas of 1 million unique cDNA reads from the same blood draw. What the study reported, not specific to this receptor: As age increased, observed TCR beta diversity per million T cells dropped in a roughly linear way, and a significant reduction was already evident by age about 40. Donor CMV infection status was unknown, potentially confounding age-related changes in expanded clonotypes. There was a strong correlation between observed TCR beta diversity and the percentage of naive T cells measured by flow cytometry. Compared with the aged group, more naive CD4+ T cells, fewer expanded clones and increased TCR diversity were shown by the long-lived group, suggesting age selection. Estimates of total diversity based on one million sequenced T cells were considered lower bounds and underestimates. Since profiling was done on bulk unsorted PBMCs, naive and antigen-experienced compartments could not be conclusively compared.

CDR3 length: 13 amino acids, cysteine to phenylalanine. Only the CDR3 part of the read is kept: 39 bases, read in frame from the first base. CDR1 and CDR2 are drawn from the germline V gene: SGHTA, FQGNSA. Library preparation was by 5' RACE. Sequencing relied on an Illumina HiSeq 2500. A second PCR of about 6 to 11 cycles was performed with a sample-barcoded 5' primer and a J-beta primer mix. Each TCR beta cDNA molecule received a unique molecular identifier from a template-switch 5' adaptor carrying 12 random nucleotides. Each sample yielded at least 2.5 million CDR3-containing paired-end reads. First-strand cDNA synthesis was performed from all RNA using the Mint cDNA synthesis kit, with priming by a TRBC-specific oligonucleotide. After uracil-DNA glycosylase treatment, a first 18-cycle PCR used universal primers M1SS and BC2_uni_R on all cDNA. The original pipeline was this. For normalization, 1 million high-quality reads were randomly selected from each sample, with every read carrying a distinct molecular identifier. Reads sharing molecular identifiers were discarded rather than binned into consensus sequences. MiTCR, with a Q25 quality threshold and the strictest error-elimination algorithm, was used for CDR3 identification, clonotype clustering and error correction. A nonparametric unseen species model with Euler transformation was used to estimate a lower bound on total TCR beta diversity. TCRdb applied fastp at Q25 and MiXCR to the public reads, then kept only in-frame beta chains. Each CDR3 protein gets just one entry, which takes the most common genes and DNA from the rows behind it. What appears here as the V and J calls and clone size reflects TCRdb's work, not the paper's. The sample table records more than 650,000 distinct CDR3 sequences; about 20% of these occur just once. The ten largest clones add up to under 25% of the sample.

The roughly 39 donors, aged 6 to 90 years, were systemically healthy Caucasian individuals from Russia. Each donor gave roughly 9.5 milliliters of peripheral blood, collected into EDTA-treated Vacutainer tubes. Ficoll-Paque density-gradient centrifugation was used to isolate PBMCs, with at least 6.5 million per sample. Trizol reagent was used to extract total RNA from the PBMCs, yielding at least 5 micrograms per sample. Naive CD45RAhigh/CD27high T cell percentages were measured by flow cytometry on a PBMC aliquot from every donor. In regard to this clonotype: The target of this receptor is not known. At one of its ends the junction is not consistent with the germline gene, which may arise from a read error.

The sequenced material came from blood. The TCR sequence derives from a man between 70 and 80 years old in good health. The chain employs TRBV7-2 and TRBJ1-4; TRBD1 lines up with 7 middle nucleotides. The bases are TGTGCCGGCAGCGCGGACAGGTTTGAAAAACTGTTTTTT. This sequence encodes CAGSADRFEKLFF.